A selection of T cell receptor beta chains follows, all from one sample in a study of blood T cell repertoires in COVID-19. The data were produced by immunoSEQ multiplex PCR, yet TCRdb's version contains in-frame clones alone and is incomplete. The repertoire holds around 150,000 clones, with around 77% as singletons. Sequences were obtained from peripheral blood. The receptors stem from a man aged 70-80 years with acute or convalescent COVID-19. CDR3s include the opening cysteine and the closing phenylalanine or tryptophan. A D gene is named only where the DNA matches it firmly. Size tells how often a clone was seen (once, few, many) or the class of an expanded clone, and some rows leave it out.

j_call v_call clone_size d_call cdr3_length cdr3_aa cdr3_nt
TRBJ2-7 TRBV12-3/TRBV12-4 . . 12 CASSSDPGEQYF TGTGCCAGCAGTTCGGACCCGGGGGAGCAGTACTTC
TRBJ1-4 TRBV5-5 . . 14 CASSLLRLNEKLFF TGTGCCAGCAGCTTGCTCAGACTTAATGAAAAACTGTTTTTT
TRBJ2-7 TRBV4-1 few TRBD1 16 CASSQLVAGTDGEQYF TGCGCCAGCAGCCAATTGGTGGCAGGGACAGATGGCGAGCAGTACTTC
TRBJ2-2 TRBV6-5 . . 15 CASRATTVFTGELFF TGTGCCAGCAGGGCGACGACAGTTTTCACCGGGGAGCTGTTTTTT
TRBJ2-7 TRBV30 . . 12 CAWTGSGYEQYF TGTGCCTGGACGGGGAGTGGGTACGAGCAGTACTTC
TRBJ1-1 TRBV9 . TRBD1 13 CASSGQGVAEAFF TGTGCCAGCAGCGGACAGGGGGTGGCTGAAGCTTTCTTT
TRBJ1-2 TRBV6-6 . . 12 CASTGANYGYTF TGTGCCAGCACAGGGGCAAACTATGGCTACACCTTC
TRBJ2-7 TRBV7-2 . TRBD1 14 CASSTRQGKGEQYF TGTGCCAGCAGCACCAGACAGGGGAAGGGGGAGCAGTACTTC
TRBJ2-7 TRBV6-2/TRBV6-3 . . 15 CASSYSSAGFYEQYF TGTGCCAGCAGTTACTCAAGTGCAGGGTTCTACGAGCAGTACTTC
TRBJ2-7 TRBV7-9 . . 13 CASSLRQGYEQYF TGTGCCAGCAGCTTACGTCAGGGCTACGAGCAGTACTTC
TRBJ1-5 TRBV6-2/TRBV6-3 . . 15 CASSLSGLGNQPQHF TGTGCCAGCAGTTTGTCAGGGTTGGGCAATCAGCCCCAGCATTTT
TRBJ1-2 TRBV9 . . 14 CASSSQGVVYGYTF TGTGCCAGCAGCTCCCAAGGGGTGGTCTATGGCTACACCTTC
TRBJ2-2 TRBV4-1 . TRBD1 17 CASSQNQGAVDTGELFF TGCGCCAGCAGCCAAAATCAGGGGGCCGTTGACACCGGGGAGCTGTTTTTT
TRBJ1-1 TRBV5-1 few . 12 CASSLGHTEAFF TGCGCCAGCAGCTTGGGGCACACTGAAGCTTTCTTT
TRBJ1-2 TRBV19 . . 15 CASSIDSAVNYGYTF TGTGCCAGTAGTATAGACTCCGCGGTGAACTATGGCTACACCTTC
TRBJ2-5 TRBV18 . . 15 CASSPSTARSETQYF TGTGCCAGCTCACCTTCGACGGCGAGGTCGGAGACCCAGTACTTC
TRBJ1-3 TRBV29-1 . . 14 CSVLGGFSGNTIYF TGCAGCGTTTTGGGGGGGTTCTCTGGAAACACCATATATTTT
TRBJ2-7 TRBV7-9 . . 12 CASSPQTGLLTF TGTGCCAGCAGCCCCCAGACAGGCCTCCTTACTTTC
TRBJ2-1 TRBV11-2 . TRBD1 17 CASSPGQGTYRYNEQFF TGTGCCAGCAGCCCCGGACAGGGGACCTATCGTTACAATGAGCAGTTCTTC
TRBJ1-4 TRBV7-2 . TRBD1 14 CASRETGVREKLFF TGTGCCAGCAGGGAGACAGGGGTTAGGGAAAAACTGTTTTTT
TRBJ2-7 TRBV3-1/TRBV3-2 . . 16 CASSQEIAGYTYEQYF TGTGCCAGCAGCCAAGAAATCGCAGGGTACACCTACGAGCAGTACTTC
TRBJ1-5 TRBV27 . . 17 CASRRGSQGNSNQPQHF TGTGCCAGCAGGAGGGGATCACAGGGTAATAGCAATCAGCCCCAGCATTTT
TRBJ2-1 TRBV12-3/TRBV12-4 . TRBD2 13 CASSSSGIDEQFF TGTGCCAGCAGTTCCAGCGGGATCGATGAGCAGTTCTTC
TRBJ1-2 TRBV9 . TRBD1 17 CASSPDPTGGVIFGYTF TGTGCCAGCAGCCCGGACCCTACAGGGGGCGTTATATTTGGCTACACCTTC
TRBJ2-5 TRBV5-4 . TRBD2 16 CASSYRLAGGLETQYF TGTGCCAGCAGCTACCGACTAGCGGGGGGTCTAGAGACCCAGTACTTC
TRBJ1-3 TRBV7-8 . TRBD1 14 CASSKDRGGNTIYF TGTGCCAGCAGCAAGGACAGGGGAGGAAACACCATATATTTT
TRBJ1-3 TRBV11-3 . . 15 CASSAGPNSGNTIYF TGTGCCAGCAGCGCGGGCCCGAACTCTGGAAACACCATATATTTT
TRBJ2-3 TRBV6-2/TRBV6-3 . TRBD2 17 CASSYSILAASTDTQYF TGTGCCAGCAGTTACTCGATCCTAGCGGCGAGCACAGATACGCAGTATTTT
TRBJ2-7 TRBV5-1 . TRBD2 14 CASSLVASGYEQYF TGCGCCAGCAGCTTGGTCGCTAGCGGGTACGAGCAGTACTTC
TRBJ1-1 TRBV5-6 . TRBD1 15 CASSLVGQGGTEAFF TGTGCCAGCAGCTTAGTGGGACAGGGAGGCACTGAAGCTTTCTTT
TRBJ1-2 TRBV12-5 . . 14 CASGPTGFYYGYTF TGTGCTAGTGGCCCGACAGGTTTTTACTATGGCTACACCTTC
TRBJ2-5 TRBV11-2 . TRBD2 16 CASSLGSGGPRETQYF TGTGCCAGCAGCTTAGGCAGCGGGGGGCCCCGGGAGACCCAGTACTTC
TRBJ2-3 TRBV6-5 . . 12 CASSYSDSSPYF TGTGCCAGCAGTTACTCGGACTCCTCGCCGTATTTT
TRBJ1-1 TRBV6-5 few . 15 CASSVDPWANTEAFF TGTGCCAGCAGCGTCGACCCCTGGGCCAACACTGAAGCTTTCTTT
TRBJ2-1 TRBV25-1 . . 16 CASSVRGGGSYNEQFF TGTGCCAGCAGTGTGAGGGGGGGTGGCTCCTACAATGAGCAGTTCTTC
TRBJ2-7 TRBV27 . TRBD2 15 CASGLVGEGLNEQYF TGTGCCAGCGGCCTTGTGGGGGAGGGCCTGAACGAGCAGTACTTC
TRBJ2-7 TRBV5-6 once TRBD1 16 CASSLAGTGGSYEQYF TGTGCCAGCAGCTTGGCCGGGACAGGGGGCTCCTACGAGCAGTACTTC
TRBJ1-5 TRBV7-2 . TRBD1 16 CASSTRTGGSNQPQHF TGTGCCAGCAGCACCCGGACAGGAGGGAGCAATCAGCCCCAGCATTTT